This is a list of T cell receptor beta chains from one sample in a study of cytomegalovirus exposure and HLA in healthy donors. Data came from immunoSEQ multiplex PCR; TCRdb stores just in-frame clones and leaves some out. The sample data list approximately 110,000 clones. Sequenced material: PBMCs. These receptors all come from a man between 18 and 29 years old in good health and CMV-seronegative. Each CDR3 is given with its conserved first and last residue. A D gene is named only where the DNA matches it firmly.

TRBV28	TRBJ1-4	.	TGTGCCAGCAGTCAAAGAACCCAGGCAACTAATGAAAAACTGTTTTTT	CASSQRTQATNEKLFF
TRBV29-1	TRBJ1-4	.	TGCAGCGTTGCCTCGGCGGCTAATGAAAAACTGTTTTTT	CSVASAANEKLFF
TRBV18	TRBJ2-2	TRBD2	TGTGCCAGCTCACCGAGCCTAGCGGGAGGGGACACCGGGGAGCTGTTTTTT	CASSPSLAGGDTGELFF
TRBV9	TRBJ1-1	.	TGTGCCGCCTCATCTCTAGTGAACACTGAAGCTTTCTTT	CAASSLVNTEAFF
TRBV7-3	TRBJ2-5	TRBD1	TGTGCCAGCAGCGCCCGGACAGGGCAAGAGACCCAGTACTTC	CASSARTGQETQYF
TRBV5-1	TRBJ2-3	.	TGCGCCAGCAGCTTTCGATCCTATAGCACAGATACGCAGTATTTT	CASSFRSYSTDTQYF
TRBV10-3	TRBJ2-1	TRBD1	TGTGCCATCAGTCGGACTCTCTCACAGGGGGTGGTTGAGCAGTTCTTC	CAISRTLSQGVVEQFF
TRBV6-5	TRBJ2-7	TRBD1	TGTGCCAGCAGTTACTCGACAGGGACATCACGGGAGCAGTACTTC	CASSYSTGTSREQYF
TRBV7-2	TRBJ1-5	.	TGTGCCAGCAGCTCCCCGCCGGGGGGAAGCGGCAATCAGCCCCAGCATTTT	CASSSPPGGSGNQPQHF
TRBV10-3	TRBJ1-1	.	TGTGCCATCAGTGGTCAACGGTCGAACACTGAAGCTTTCTTT	CAISGQRSNTEAFF
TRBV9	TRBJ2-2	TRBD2	TGTGCCAGCAGCGTTCAAGCGGGGGGGCCCGGGGAGCTGTTTTTT	CASSVQAGGPGELFF
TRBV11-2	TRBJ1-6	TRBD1	TGTGCCAGCAGCCCACGGGACAGGGGGAATTCACCCCTCCACTTT	CASSPRDRGNSPLHF
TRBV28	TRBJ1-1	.	TGTGCCAGCAGTTTTGTGGGGGCGGGTGAAGCTTTCTTT	CASSFVGAGEAFF
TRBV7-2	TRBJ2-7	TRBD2	TGTGCCAGCAGCTTGTCCGGGACTAGCGCTTCCTACGAGCAGTACTTC	CASSLSGTSASYEQYF
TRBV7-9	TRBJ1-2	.	TGTGCCAGCAGCAATTCGGTGAACTATGGCTACACCTTC	CASSNSVNYGYTF
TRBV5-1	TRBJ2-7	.	TGCGCCAGCAGCTTGACAGTCGCCTACGAGCAGTACTTC	CASSLTVAYEQYF
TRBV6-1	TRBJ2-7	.	TGTGCCAGCACCCCAATAGGGGGCGAGCAGTACTTC	CASTPIGGEQYF
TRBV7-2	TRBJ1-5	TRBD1	TGTGCCAGCAGCTCTTCCGACAGGGACAATCAGCCCCAGCATTTT	CASSSSDRDNQPQHF
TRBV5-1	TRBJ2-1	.	TGCGCCAGCAGCTTGCGTCTAGCGCCCTACAATGAGCAGTTCTTC	CASSLRLAPYNEQFF
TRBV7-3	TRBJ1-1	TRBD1	TGTGCCAGCAGCCTGACAGGGGGGGACACTGAAGCTTTCTTT	CASSLTGGDTEAFF
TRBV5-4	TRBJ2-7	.	TGTGCCAGCACTAATGACAGGTCCCCCTACGAGCAGTACTTC	CASTNDRSPYEQYF
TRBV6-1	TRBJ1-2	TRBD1	TGTGCCAGCAGGTCACAGGGGTTCCATGGCTACACCTTC	CASRSQGFHGYTF
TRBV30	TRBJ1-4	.	TGTGCCTGGAGTGCCGACGGGGGGGGTAATGAAAAACTGTTTTTT	CAWSADGGGNEKLFF
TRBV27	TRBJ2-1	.	TGTGCCAGCAGCTCGGACTGGAATGAGCAGTTCTTC	CASSSDWNEQFF
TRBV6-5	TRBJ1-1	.	TGTGCCAGCAGTTACTCACAGGGGAACACTGAAGCTTTCTTT	CASSYSQGNTEAFF
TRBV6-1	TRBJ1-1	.	TGTGCCAGCATGGCAGGAATGAACACTGAAGCTTTCTTT	CASMAGMNTEAFF
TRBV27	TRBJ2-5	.	TGTGCCAGCAGCGACTTCCGCTTCCAAGAGACCCAGTACTTC	CASSDFRFQETQYF
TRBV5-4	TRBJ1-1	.	TGTGCCAGCAGCCGTGCTGGTACAATGAACACTGAAGCTTTCTTT	CASSRAGTMNTEAFF
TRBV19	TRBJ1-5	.	TGTGCCAGTAGTACCCCGCGGGGTCAGCCCCAGCATTTT	CASSTPRGQPQHF
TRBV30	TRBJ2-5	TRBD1	TGTGCCTGGAGTCGACAGGGTGGATTCCGGGAGACCCAGTACTTC	CAWSRQGGFRETQYF
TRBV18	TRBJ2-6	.	TGTGCCAGCTCACCACCGGGACTCAGCTCTGGGGCCAACGTCCTGACTTTC	CASSPPGLSSGANVLTF
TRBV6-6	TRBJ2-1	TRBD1	TGTGCCAGCAGTTTCGTGGGACAGGGGGACGGTGAGCAGTTCTTC	CASSFVGQGDGEQFF
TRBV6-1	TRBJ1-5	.	TGTGCCAGCAGTACCAAGACAGGTAATCAGCCCCAGCATTTT	CASSTKTGNQPQHF
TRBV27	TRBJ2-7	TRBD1	TGTGCCAGCAGTCCATTACCGCCGGGACAGGGGCTTTTTGACTACGAGCAGTACTTC	CASSPLPPGQGLFDYEQYF
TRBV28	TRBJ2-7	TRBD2	TGTGCCAGCAGTTTTTGGGGGGGCGAGCAGTACTTC	CASSFWGGEQYF
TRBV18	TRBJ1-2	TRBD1	TGTGCCAGCTCACCACCCAGTAGGGGGCTGGATGGCTACACCTTC	CASSPPSRGLDGYTF
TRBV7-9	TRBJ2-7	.	TGTGCCAGCAGCTTAGGATGGCGGGTTTACGAGCAGTACTTC	CASSLGWRVYEQYF
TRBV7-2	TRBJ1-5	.	TGTGCCAGCAGCGCGGGACGCCGCAGTGAGCCCCAGCATTTT	CASSAGRRSEPQHF
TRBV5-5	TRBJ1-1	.	TGCGCCAGCAGCTTAGTTCCAGTGACTGAAGCTTTCTTT	CASSLVPVTEAFF
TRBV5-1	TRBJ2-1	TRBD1	TGCGCCAGCAGATGGACCGGGACAGGGCTCCTCAATGAGCAGTTCTTC	CASRWTGTGLLNEQFF
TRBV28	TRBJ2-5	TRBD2	TGTGCCAGCAGTGCCCCGGGACTAGAATTGAAGCAGTACTTC	CASSAPGLELKQYF
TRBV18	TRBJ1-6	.	TGTGCCAGCTCAGCACCGGGACACCGAAATTCACCCCTCCACTTT	CASSAPGHRNSPLHF
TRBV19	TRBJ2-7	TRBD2	TGTGCCAGTAGTGCCGCTAGCGGGAGTTTTCCCGAGCAGTACTTC	CASSAASGSFPEQYF
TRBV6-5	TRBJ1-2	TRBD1	TGTGCCAGCAATTACTCAGTCAGGGGGCGGTATGGCTACACCTTC	CASNYSVRGRYGYTF
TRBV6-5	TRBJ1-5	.	TGTGCCAGCAGTTACTCGATACAGCAGCCCCAGCATTTT	CASSYSIQQPQHF
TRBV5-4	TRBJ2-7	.	TGTGCCAGCAGCCCCCAGGATGGCGAGCAGTACTTC	CASSPQDGEQYF
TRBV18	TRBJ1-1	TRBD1	TGTGCCAGCTCACCCCGACAAGCACAGGGGGGTCTTTTGAACACTGAAGCTTTCTTT	CASSPRQAQGGLLNTEAFF
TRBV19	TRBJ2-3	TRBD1	TGTGCCAGCAGAATAACAGGGGAGTTGACAGATACGCAGTATTTT	CASRITGELTDTQYF
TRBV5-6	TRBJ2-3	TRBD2	TGTGCCAGCAGCTTGGCGACTAGCGCCCTCCGCACAGATACGCAGTATTTT	CASSLATSALRTDTQYF
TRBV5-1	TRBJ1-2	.	TGCGCCAGCAGATTGGAGACTAGAGGCTACACCTTC	CASRLETRGYTF
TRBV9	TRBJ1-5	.	TGTGCCAGCAGCGTTGACAGTAGCCTAAATCAGCCCCAGCATTTT	CASSVDSSLNQPQHF
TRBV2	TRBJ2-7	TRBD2	TGTGCCAGCAGTGAAGCGCCGACGGGGGGGGACTACGAGCAGTACTTC	CASSEAPTGGDYEQYF
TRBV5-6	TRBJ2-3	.	TGTGCCAGCACCCCAGAAGACACCAAGTTTTCATCAGATACGCAGTATTTT	CASTPEDTKFSSDTQYF